This T cell receptor (beta chain) was observed in a study of blood T cell repertoires in COVID-19. Across the study: Acute-phase and convalescent COVID-19 samples originated in the United States, Italy and Spain.

Everyone who took part was about 18 to 89 years old, and they came from about two dozen US areas. Categorization into cohorts depended on clinical history that participants reported. The protocol was immunoSEQ multiplex PCR, while the TCRdb copy is restricted to in-frame clones and leaves out a portion. Here the sample spans about 300,000 clones, under 90% being singletons. Germline CDR1 MNHEY, CDR2 SMNVEV (reference sequence). Trimming stripped 5 bases from V and 4 bases from J, with 11 bases between. The CDR3 contains 13 residues. The V and J genes are TRBV27 and TRBJ2-5; a weak D match, TRBD2 (6 bases). This TCR was recovered from a man aged 25-40 years who had recovered from COVID-19. Source material: PBMCs or T cells enriched from blood (not recorded which). CDR3 loop: CASSPAGSETQYF. CDR3 in DNA: TGTGCCAGCAGTCCAGCGGGCTCAGAGACCCAGTACTTC.